The 30 T cell receptor beta chains reported below all come from one sample, sequenced in a study of cytomegalovirus exposure and HLA in healthy donors. Primers for the PCR totalled 60 Vbeta and 13 Jbeta. The method was immunoSEQ multiplex PCR; TCRdb's version includes in-frame clones alone and lacks a portion of them. Of 57,000 or so clones in the sample, about 80% were seen once. Sequencing input: PBMCs. These receptors were obtained from a man aged 45-65 years in good health and CMV-seropositive.

In regard to this clone: An end of the junction does not agree with germline; a read error may underlie this. The V gene is TRBV7-9, the J gene TRBJ2-7, with 7 bases that match TRBD1. The germline V gene has CDR1 SEHNR and CDR2 FQNEAQ (reference sequence). This CDR3 is built from 15 residues. The CDR3 sequence is CSSSSPTGLGYEQYF. The CDR3 DNA reads TGTTCCAGCAGCTCACCGACAGGGCTCGGGTACGAGCAGTACTTC.

The CDR3 nucleotides read TGCGCCAGCAGCTCGGAAGGGGACTTCTCTTATACGCAGTATTTT. Amino acids: CASSSEGDFSYTQYF. V and J are TRBV5-1 and TRBJ2-3; possibly TRBD2 for D (6 bases). V was clipped by 3 bases and J by 7 bases, with 18 bases between them. CDR1 is SGHRS, CDR2 YFSETQ, per germline. CDR3 length: 15 amino acids.

The V and J genes are TRBV28 and TRBJ1-6; possible D gene TRBD1, 5 bases. V lost 5 bases and J 10 bases, leaving 15 bases between the germline ends. CDR1 is MDHEN and CDR2 is SYDVKM in the germline V gene. This CDR3 is 14 amino acids long. CDR3 amino acids: CASSLRVLSSPLHF. The CDR3 coding sequence is TGTGCCAGCAGTCTCAGGGTACTTAGCTCACCCCTCCACTTT.

In regard to this clone: A junction boundary mismatches the germline segment, possibly from a read error. This sequence joins TRBV6-5 and TRBJ2-4; D gene ambiguous. Germline assignment: CDR1 MNHEY and CDR2 SVGAGI. There are 11 residues in the CDR3. The CDR3 nucleotides are TGTGCCAGGAGGCTGACCGCGGTCTATGGTTTC. Protein sequence: CARRLTAVYGF.

This clone has just one count. The V call is TRBV4-1, the J call TRBJ2-7; perhaps TRBD1 as D (5 bases). The CDR3 loop spans 16 amino acids. Trimming removed 0 bases from V and 0 bases from J, with 12 bases in between. Germline values: CDR1 MGHRA, CDR2 YSYEKL. The DNA of the CDR3 is TGCGCCAGCAGCCAAGATATTACAGGCAGCTCCTACGAGCAGTACTTC. As protein: CASSQDITGSSYEQYF.

The chain is built from TRBV18 and TRBJ1-2; no definite D call. Germline V gene data show CDR1 as KGHSH and CDR2 as LQKENI. Trimming took off 2 bases at V and 4 bases at J, with 11 bases between the two ends. The CDR3 consists of 14 residues. The CDR3 DNA is TGTGCCAGCTCACCAGGGGAGATAGTCTATGGCTACACCTTC. It encodes CASSPGEIVYGYTF.

This clone has just one count. The J gene is TRBJ1-1, the V gene TRBV4-3, with TRBD1 matching over 7 bases. Germline V gene lookup returns CDR1 LGHNA and CDR2 YSLEER. The trim removed 3 bases at V and 2 bases at J, leaving 9 bases unmatched. The CDR3 runs 16 residues. The CDR3 region is CASSQPGTAGNTEAFF. DNA for the CDR3: TGCGCCAGCAGCCAGCCCGGGACAGCCGGAAACACTGAAGCTTTCTTT.

This chain joins TRBV27 and TRBJ2-2, with TRBD2 matching over 13 bases. Per the germline V gene, CDR1 is MNHEY and CDR2 is SMNVEV (reference sequence). V was pared by 5 bases and J by 4 bases, with 13 bases of the junction left unmatched. The CDR3 has 19 amino acids. The CDR3 DNA is TGTGCCAGCAGTCCCCAACTAGCGGGGGGGCAGTATGGCACCGGGGAGCTGTTTTTT. Its translation: CASSPQLAGGQYGTGELFF.

This chain links TRBV14 with TRBJ1-4, with 7 bases that match TRBD1. This CDR3 has 14 residues. The germline V gene encodes CDR1 SGHDN and CDR2 FVKESK. The ends lost 4 bases at V and 4 bases at J; junction bases unmatched: 3. The DNA of the CDR3 is TGTGCCAGCAGCCGTTACAGGGGTAATGAAAAACTGTTTTTT. Translation gives CASSRYRGNEKLFF.

V is TRBV29-1 and J is TRBJ2-7; the match to TRBD1 covers 7 bases. Germline CDR1 SQVTM, CDR2 ANQGSEA. CDR3 length: 13 amino acids. The V and J ends lost 7 bases and 0 bases, in that order; junction bases with no gene match: 6. The CDR3 region is CSALGQHSYEQYF. CDR3 nucleotide sequence: TGCAGCGCCCTGGGACAGCACTCCTACGAGCAGTACTTC.

The chain combines TRBV27 with TRBJ1-1; no definite D call. The CDR3 length is 13 residues. Germline assignment: CDR1 MNHEY and CDR2 SMNVEV (reference sequence). Trimming removed 2 bases from V and 4 bases from J, with 8 bases in between. The DNA for the CDR3 is TGTGCCAGCAGTTTAGAGGTTAGCACTGAAGCTTTCTTT. Translation gives CASSLEVSTEAFF.

Comments on this clone: A read error may produce the germline difference seen at one junction end. The chain recombines TRBV9 with TRBJ2-2, with TRBD2 matching 8 bases. Germline lookup yields CDR1 SGDLS and CDR2 YYNGEE. The CDR3 consists of 16 residues. CDR3 amino acids: CASSVGRGGTTGEPFF. The CDR3 DNA follows: TGTGCCAGCAGCGTAGGCCGGGGGGGCACCACCGGGGAGCCGTTTTTT.

V is TRBV7-2 and J is TRBJ1-2; 8 bases fit TRBD1. Germline CDR1 reads SGHTA; CDR2 reads FQGNSA. The CDR3 length is 16 residues. Trimming removed 5 bases from V and 5 bases from J; junction bases left unmatched: 13. The CDR3 DNA reads TGTGCCAGCAGCCCCAGCGGGGCAGGGGGCTTTTATGGCTACACCTTC. This codes for CASSPSGAGGFYGYTF.

This clone showed up just a few times. This chain joins TRBV7-3 and TRBJ1-2; the D gene is possibly TRBD1 (6 bases). V was clipped by 4 bases and J by 5 bases, with 17 bases between them. Per the germline V gene, CDR1 is SGHTA and CDR2 is FQGTGA. The CDR3 is made up of 15 amino acids. CDR3 sequence (DNA): TGTGCCAGCAGCTCAGGGCAGGGGAGGGTTTATGGCTACACCTTC. This gives the protein CASSSGQGRVYGYTF.

This clone was picked up a small number of times. The chain recombines TRBV9 with TRBJ2-1; 8 nucleotides agree with TRBD2. The CDR3 consists of 15 residues. Trimming at V came to 0 bases and at J to 4 bases, leaving 3 bases not matched to a gene. Per the germline V gene, CDR1 is SGDLS and CDR2 is YYNGEE. For the CDR3, the DNA is TGTGCCAGCAGCGTAGACGGGGGGGTTTACAATGAGCAGTTCTTC. It specifies CASSVDGGVYNEQFF.

This clone was observed once. This chain joins TRBV7-3 and TRBJ2-1; 15 nucleotides match TRBD2. The CDR3 runs to 16 residues. Germline CDR1 SGHTA, CDR2 FQGTGA. The V segment lost 4 bases and the J segment 9 bases; nucleotides outside the gene matches: 7. The CDR3 here is CASSSGLAGGLSEQFF. The CDR3 DNA reads TGTGCCAGCAGCTCCGGACTAGCGGGGGGGCTTAGTGAGCAGTTCTTC.

V usage is TRBV15 and J usage is TRBJ2-7; TRBD1 matches 7 bases. Germline V gene sequence: CDR1 LNHNV, CDR2 YYDKDF (reference sequence). The CDR3 sequence is 14 residues long. Losses at the gene ends were 6 bases for V and 6 bases for J; bases not matched to a gene: 11. The CDR3 sequence is CATRLDRRSREQYF. In DNA form, the CDR3 reads TGTGCCACCAGGCTGGACAGGCGAAGTCGCGAGCAGTACTTC.

CDR3 DNA: TGTGCCAGCAGTTTTAGAAAAGGGGGGGGAGAAGAGACCCAGTACTTC. The encoded protein is CASSFRKGGGEETQYF. The V gene is TRBV28, the J gene TRBJ2-5, with D maybe TRBD2 (7 bases). The CDR3 contains 16 residues. The germline V and J ends were trimmed by 3 bases and 3 bases, with 17 bases remaining between them. Germline V gene sequence: CDR1 MDHEN, CDR2 SYDVKM.

The gene calls are TRBV6-5 and TRBJ2-1; D not certain. This CDR3 comprises 15 residues. The V gene's germline CDR1 is MNHEY and CDR2 SVGAGI. V was shortened by 6 bases and J by 6 bases, with 18 bases between the two germline ends. The CDR3 protein is CASRNPRLVGNEQFF. CDR3 in DNA: TGTGCCAGCAGAAACCCGAGGCTAGTAGGCAATGAGCAGTTCTTC.

This clone has a single count. This chain uses TRBV7-2 with TRBJ1-1; TRBD1 agrees at 8 bases. V shed 5 bases and J 5 bases; nucleotides not matched to a gene: 7. The CDR3 covers 14 residues. The germline CDR1 and CDR2 sequences are SGHTA and FQGNSA. The CDR3 DNA reads as TGTGCCAGCAGCACCCTGACAGGGGCGACTGAAGCTTTCTTT. Translating gives CASSTLTGATEAFF.

The chain is built from TRBV5-6 and TRBJ2-6; the D gene is possibly TRBD2 (5 bases). V was cut by 6 bases and J by 4 bases, with 17 bases left in between. Germline V CDR1 and CDR2: SGHDT, YYEEEE. The length of the CDR3 is 16 residues. The CDR3 DNA reads TGTGCCAGCATGATAATCGGGGTGCCCGGGGCCAACGTCCTGACTTTC. This encodes CASMIIGVPGANVLTF.

This clone appeared a single time. The rearrangement links TRBV11-2 to TRBJ2-7; the match to TRBD2 covers 7 bases. The CDR3 spans 13 residues. Per germline, CDR1 SGHAT and CDR2 FQNNGV. V lost 4 bases, J lost 7 bases, and 7 bases stayed unmatched. CDR3 nucleotides: TGTGCCAGCAGCTCCGAGCGGGAAGGTGAGCAGTACTTC. Translation gives CASSSEREGEQYF. Supplemented by reference TRBV11-2 and TRBJ2-7, the full variable domain reads EAGVAQSPRYKIIEKRQSVAFWCNPISGHATLYWYQQILGQGPKLLIQFQNNGVVDDSQLPKDRFSAERLKGVDSTLKIQPAKLEDSAVYLCASSSEREGEQYFGPGTRLTVT.

This chain uses TRBV5-5 with TRBJ2-3; D possibly corresponds to TRBD2 (5 bases). CDR3 length: 15 residues. The germline gives CDR1 SGHKS, CDR2 YYEKEE (reference sequence). With 2 bases removed from V and 2 bases from J, the gap between germline ends came to 12 bases. CDR3 residues: CASSFPTGFTDTQYF. DNA of the CDR3: TGTGCCAGCAGCTTCCCCACGGGGTTCACAGATACGCAGTATTTT.

The V and J genes are TRBV11-3 and TRBJ2-6; D might be TRBD1 (5 bases). The CDR3 runs 15 residues. V lost 2 bases and J 2 bases, leaving 7 bases between the germline ends. Germline V lookup: CDR1 SGHNT, CDR2 YENEEA. This CDR3 is CASSLRGAGANVLTF. The CDR3 DNA reads as TGTGCCAGCAGCTTAAGGGGCGCTGGGGCCAACGTCCTGACTTTC.

CDR3 residues: CASRGYGFGSGVIYEQYF. The CDR3 bases are TGTGCCAGCAGGGGTTATGGGTTTGGTAGCGGGGTAATCTACGAGCAGTACTTC. The gene calls are TRBV27 and TRBJ2-7; 8 bases align to TRBD2. The junction had 19 bases not matched to a gene; V was cut back by 6 bases and J by 3 bases. Germline V gives CDR1 MNHEY, CDR2 SMNVEV (reference sequence). The CDR3 contains 18 residues.

This sequence joins TRBV21-1 and TRBJ1-1; whether TRBD1, the table's D call, matches the DNA was not checked. TRBV21-1 is termed a pseudogene. The CDR3 runs to 15 residues. The CDR3 sequence is CASSRTAGPDTEAFF. The CDR3 coding sequence is TGTGCCAGCAGCAGGACAGCCGGGCCGGACACTGAAGCTTTCTTT.

The rearrangement joins TRBV2 to TRBJ1-3, with TRBD1 as a possible D gene (6 bases). The V gene lost 3 bases and the J gene lost 4 bases, with 13 bases spanning the gap. This CDR3 contains 15 residues. Germline V lookup: CDR1 SNHLY, CDR2 FYNNEI. The CDR3 is CASSDPGRGGNTIYF. CDR3 bases: TGTGCCAGCAGTGACCCGGGCAGGGGAGGAAACACCATATATTTT.

This clone was seen once. The chain couples TRBV4-3 to TRBJ1-3, with unresolved D. This CDR3 region has 15 residues. V shed 5 bases and J shed 2 bases, with 13 bases lying between them. Germline CDR1 reads LGHNA; CDR2 reads YSLEER. This chain's CDR3 is CASSASLGAGNTIYF. CDR3 DNA sequence: TGCGCCAGCAGCGCCTCCCTGGGCGCTGGAAACACCATATATTTT.

This clone was seen a few times. CDR3 in DNA: TGTGCCAGCAGCTTAGCGGGCGGGGGGGCCTACAATGAGCAGTTCTTC. It specifies CASSLAGGGAYNEQFF. The chain recombines TRBV7-2 with TRBJ2-1; 9 bases are shared with TRBD2. This CDR3 spans 16 amino acids. Trimming took 0 bases from V and 2 from J; bases not matched to a gene: 2. The V gene's germline CDR1 is SGHTA and CDR2 FQGNSA.

The rearrangement joins TRBV5-1 to TRBJ2-2, with a weak D call TRBD2 (5 bases). Germline CDR1 SGHRS, CDR2 YFSETQ. The CDR3 contains 15 residues. Trimming stripped 4 bases from V and 4 bases from J, with 14 bases between. CDR3 in amino acids: CASSLTSIRTGELFF. The CDR3 DNA is TGCGCCAGCAGCCTAACTAGTATTCGCACCGGGGAGCTGTTTTTT.